The 9 T cell receptor beta chains presented below share a single source sample, sequenced in a study of OX40 agonist ivuxolimab in advanced cancers. Generated by immunoSEQ multiplex PCR, the TCRdb table keeps only in-frame clones and is missing some. The data hold about 28,000 clones, with more than 70% observed a single time. The source material was CD4+ or CD8+ T cells sorted from blood, sampled in a trial of the OX40 agonist ivuxolimab. The receptors shown here come from an adult with an advanced solid tumor such as melanoma, head and neck, liver or kidney cancer.

The sample holds one count of this clone. CDR3: CASSHRMQETQYF. Written as DNA, the CDR3 is TGTGCCAGCAGCCATCGTATGCAAGAGACCCAGTACTTC. The chain is built from TRBV7-9 and TRBJ2-5; D is undetermined. This CDR3 has 13 amino acids. CDR1 and CDR2 from the germline V gene are SEHNR and FQNEAQ (reference sequence). Trimming shortened V by 5 bases and J by 2 bases, and 9 bases separated the two germline ends.

The chain joins TRBV4-1 to TRBJ2-7, with 7 bases fitting TRBD1. Unmatched junction bases numbered 8, after V lost 3 bases and J lost 3 bases. The CDR3 extends over 15 amino acids. Per germline, CDR1 MGHRA and CDR2 YSYEKL. The CDR3 reads CASSHVTGKGYEQYF. DNA for the CDR3: TGCGCCAGCAGCCACGTGACAGGGAAAGGCTACGAGCAGTACTTC.

V is TRBV27 and J is TRBJ2-7, with 7 positions matching TRBD1. V dropped 5 bases and J dropped 6; count of bases not matched to a gene: 7. From germline, CDR1 is MNHEY and CDR2 SMNVEV (reference sequence). The CDR3 is 13 residues long. CDR3 DNA sequence: TGTGCCAGCAGTCAAGGGACAGTAGGCGAGCAGTACTTC. It translates to CASSQGTVGEQYF.

The gene calls are TRBV5-1 and TRBJ2-1; TRBD1 or TRBD2 may be the D gene (5 bases each). CDR1 and CDR2 (germline): SGHRS, YFSETQ. V was pared by 4 bases and J by 9 bases, with 11 bases between. The CDR3 consists of 12 residues. CDR3 DNA sequence: TGCGCCAGCAGCCGCCCGGGACCTGAGCAGTTCTTC. It specifies CASSRPGPEQFF.

The gene calls are TRBV7-6 and TRBJ2-1; 7 nucleotides match TRBD1. After removal of 5 bases from V and 2 bases from J, the junction contained 6 bases not matched to a gene. The CDR3 loop spans 15 amino acids. Germline CDR1 and CDR2: SGHVS and FNYEAQ. Written as DNA, the CDR3 is TGTGCCAGCAGCCTCGGGACAGCACCCTACAATGAGCAGTTCTTC. Residues: CASSLGTAPYNEQFF.

The CDR3 DNA reads as TGTGCCAGCAGCTCAACAGGGTCCCAAGAGACCCAGTACTTC. This encodes CASSSTGSQETQYF. The chain links TRBV7-3 to TRBJ2-5; the D gene is possibly TRBD1 (6 bases). Germline CDR1 reads SGHTA; CDR2 reads FQGTGA. CDR3 size: 14 residues. Trimming took off 4 bases at V and 1 base at J, with 10 bases between the two ends. Variable domain in full (rest from reference TRBV7-3 and TRBJ2-5): GAGVSQTPSNKVTEKGKYVELRCDPISGHTALYWYRQSLGQGPEFLIYFQGTGAADDSGLPNDRFFAVRPEGSVSTLKIQRTERGDSAVYLCASSSTGSQETQYFGPGTRLLVL.

This clone is a singleton in its sample. The V gene is TRBV19, the J gene TRBJ2-7; TRBD1 or TRBD2 may be the D gene (5 bases each). This CDR3 spans 13 amino acids. V was cut by 7 bases and J by 3 bases, with 13 bases left in between. From germline, CDR1 is LNHDA and CDR2 SQIVND (reference sequence). The CDR3 DNA reads as TGTGCCAGTAACCCGACTGGGGGCTACGAGCAGTACTTC. It specifies CASNPTGGYEQYF.

This rearrangement joins TRBV4-1 to TRBJ2-1; a possible D gene is TRBD2 (6 bases). Germline V gene sequence: CDR1 MGHRA, CDR2 YSYEKL. CDR3 length: 20 amino acids. Trimming pared 2 bases from V and 4 bases from J, leaving 27 bases between. This chain's CDR3 is CASSQRPPLQRVVEYNEQFF. As DNA, the CDR3 is TGCGCCAGCAGCCAACGTCCCCCTCTTCAGCGGGTGGTCGAGTACAATGAGCAGTTCTTC.

The V gene is TRBV9, the J gene TRBJ1-2; TRBD1 agrees at 7 bases. The CDR3 extends over 15 amino acids. The trim removed 4 bases at V and 4 bases at J, leaving 10 bases unmatched. The germline V gene encodes CDR1 SGDLS and CDR2 YYNGEE. The CDR3 nucleotides read TGTGCCAGCAGCCAATCAGGGACAGCCATCTATGGCTACACCTTC. Amino acid sequence: CASSQSGTAIYGYTF.